This TCR beta chain is from a study of T cell responses to AZD1222 COVID-19 vaccine. Generated by immunoSEQ multiplex PCR, the TCRdb table keeps only in-frame clones and is missing some. This sample yields around 200,000 clones, of which roughly 92% are seen a single time; 1.6% belongs to the top ten. The germline V gene has CDR1 LGHNA and CDR2 YSLEER. The CDR3 length is 20 residues. After removal of 2 bases from V and 2 bases from J, the junction contained 21 bases not matched to a gene. Study observations and caveats: The repertoires were collected only after the peak T cell response.

This clone was seen only a few times. Its antigen is unidentified. This clonotype was sampled from an adult who received the AZD1222 COVID-19 vaccine. Material: peripheral blood, obtained 28 days after the second AZD1222 dose. V and J are TRBV4-3 and TRBJ2-7; 7 nucleotides match TRBD2. As DNA, the CDR3 is TGCGCCAGCAGCCAAAAAGCTCCAGGGCCGGGCGGGGGACCGACCTACGAGCAGTACTTC. Its translation: CASSQKAPGPGGGPTYEQYF.